Presented here are 29 T cell receptor beta chains from one specimen sequenced in a study of blood T cell repertoires in COVID-19. Only in-frame clones appear in the TCRdb table, and some are missing; sequencing was by immunoSEQ multiplex PCR. Of 55,000 to 80,000 clones in the sample, roughly 87% were seen once. The material sequenced was peripheral blood. Receptors originate from an elderly man with acute or convalescent COVID-19.

The V and J genes are TRBV19 and TRBJ1-5; TRBD1 agrees at 7 bases. Germline V lookup: CDR1 LNHDA, CDR2 SQIVND (reference sequence). The V and J ends lost 7 bases and 8 bases, in that order; junction bases with no gene match: 14. The CDR3 is made up of 15 amino acids. The CDR3 DNA is TGTGCCAGTACCCCATCGGGAGCAGGGGGAGAGCCCCAGCATTTT. Translating gives CASTPSGAGGEPQHF.

The rearrangement joins TRBV6-1 to TRBJ1-2; D is possibly TRBD1 (5 bases). V gave up 1 base and J gave up 8 bases, with 11 bases separating them. Germline lookup yields CDR1 MNHNS and CDR2 SASEGT. This CDR3 comprises 13 residues. The CDR3 is CASSEVPGWGYTF. The CDR3 region has the DNA TGTGCCAGCAGTGAAGTTCCAGGGTGGGGCTACACCTTC.

The chain employs TRBV3-1 (or the pseudogene TRBV3-2) and TRBJ1-1; TRBD1 matches at 7 bases. This CDR3 comprises 15 residues. The V gene end was trimmed by 1 base and the J gene end by 3 bases; junction bases not matched to a gene: 5. Germline V CDR1 and CDR2: LGHDT, YNNKEL (reference sequence). The CDR3 sequence is CASSQVGTGDTEAFF. DNA of the CDR3: TGTGCCAGCAGCCAAGTAGGAACAGGGGACACTGAAGCTTTCTTT.

This rearrangement joins TRBV14 to TRBJ2-6; D may be TRBD1 (6 bases). CDR1 is SGHDN and CDR2 is FVKESK in the germline V gene. V was trimmed by 4 bases and J by 4 bases, leaving 11 bases between them. This CDR3 spans 15 amino acids. The CDR3 region is CASSPNRAGANVLTF. The CDR3 DNA sequence: TGTGCCAGCAGCCCCAACAGGGCCGGGGCCAACGTCCTGACTTTC.

The gene calls are TRBV6-5 and TRBJ2-2, with D tentatively TRBD1 (5 bases). The CDR3 covers 16 residues. Germline V gene lookup returns CDR1 MNHEY and CDR2 SVGAGI. V lost 0 bases and J lost 2, with 10 bases in between. The CDR3 loop reads CASSYSDIINTGELFF. The CDR3, as DNA: TGTGCCAGCAGTTACTCGGACATCATAAACACCGGGGAGCTGTTTTTT.

The V gene is TRBV27, the J gene TRBJ1-2; D remains unclear. Looked up from germline, CDR1 is MNHEY and CDR2 is SMNVEV (reference sequence). The V end lost 5 bases, the J end lost 6 bases, and 16 bases lay between the germline ends. CDR3 length: 14 amino acids. The DNA of the CDR3 is TGTGCCAGCAGTCCCGCAGCGGGTACCCATGGCTACACCTTC. Its protein is CASSPAAGTHGYTF.

Here the CDR3 reads CASSYPQGQGSGELFF. CDR3 sequence (DNA): TGTGCCAGCAGTTACCCACAGGGTCAGGGGTCCGGGGAGCTGTTTTTT. The chain uses TRBV6-6 and TRBJ2-2; perhaps TRBD1 as D (6 bases). The CDR3 length is 16 residues. Germline CDR1 MNHNY, CDR2 SVGAGI (reference sequence). Trimming stripped 2 bases from V and 6 bases from J, with 16 bases between.

The chain uses TRBV19 and TRBJ1-2; D call uncertain. Germline V gives CDR1 LNHDA, CDR2 SQIVND (reference sequence). This CDR3 is built from 13 residues. The V gene lost 4 bases and the J gene lost 4 bases, with 10 bases spanning the gap. This CDR3 is CASSTVSFYGYTF. Here the CDR3 DNA reads TGTGCCAGTAGTACGGTCTCCTTCTATGGCTACACCTTC.

The chain uses TRBV3-1 (or the pseudogene TRBV3-2) and TRBJ2-7, with 13 bases fitting TRBD2. Trimming removed 1 base from V and 2 bases from J; junction bases left unmatched: 8. Germline CDR1 LGHDT, CDR2 YNNKEL (reference sequence). The CDR3 extends over 18 amino acids. CDR3 bases: TGTGCCAGCAGCCAAGTAGGACTAGCGGGAGTTGGGGCCTACGAGCAGTACTTC. Translated, it gives CASSQVGLAGVGAYEQYF.

This chain joins TRBV15 and TRBJ1-3, with TRBD1 matching 8 bases. J was trimmed by 3 bases and V by 2 bases; bases with no gene match: 9. The length of the CDR3 is 17 residues. Germline V gives CDR1 LNHNV, CDR2 YYDKDF (reference sequence). The CDR3 sequence: CATSRPSGGAGGNTIYF. As DNA, the CDR3 is TGTGCCACCAGCAGACCCTCAGGGGGCGCGGGTGGAAACACCATATATTTT.

This clone occurred once. This rearrangement joins TRBV7-9 to TRBJ1-2; D gene uncertain. Germline lookup yields CDR1 SEHNR and CDR2 FQNEAQ (reference sequence). CDR3 length: 13 residues. V gave up 5 bases and J gave up 6 bases, with 13 bases separating them. The CDR3 sequence: CASSQHGEDGYTF. The CDR3 bases are TGTGCCAGCAGCCAACACGGGGAAGATGGCTACACCTTC.

The CDR3 coding sequence is TGTGCCAGCAGTGGGGCCCTAGATTTGACTGAAGCTTTCTTT. Encoded protein: CASSGALDLTEAFF. The V and J genes are TRBV6-2 or TRBV6-3 and TRBJ1-1; D is possibly TRBD1 (5 bases). The CDR3 totals 14 residues. CDR1 and CDR2 (germline): MNHEY, SVGEGT. Trimming shortened V by 5 bases and J by 5 bases, and 15 bases separated the two germline ends.

V and J are TRBV4-1 and TRBJ2-7, with 9 nucleotides matching TRBD1. Germline CDR1 MGHRA, CDR2 YSYEKL. This CDR3 region has 15 residues. The junction had 6 bases not matched to a gene; V was cut back by 3 bases and J by 3 bases. The CDR3 region is CASSQTGTGIYEQYF. DNA for the CDR3: TGCGCCAGCAGCCAGACCGGGACAGGGATCTACGAGCAGTACTTC.

The CDR3 bases are TGTGCCAGCAGTAACAGGGGGTCGTCCTATAATTCACCCCTCCACTTT. It codes for CASSNRGSSYNSPLHF. This chain connects TRBV2 to TRBJ1-6, with 8 bases identical to TRBD1. The length of the CDR3 is 16 residues. Germline loops: CDR1 SNHLY, CDR2 FYNNEI. V trimming: 5 bases; J trimming: 1 base; junction bases outside the gene matches: 4.

About this clone: Other DNA sequences within the sample encode an identical CDR3. The CDR3 sequence is CASSGTAATNEKLFF. The CDR3 nucleotides read TGTGCCAGTAGTGGGACAGCTGCAACTAATGAAAAACTGTTTTTT. V is TRBV19 and J is TRBJ1-4; TRBD1 aligns across 7 bases. The V segment lost 5 bases and the J segment 0 bases; nucleotides outside the gene matches: 3. This CDR3 spans 15 amino acids. The germline CDR1 and CDR2 sequences are LNHDA and SQIVND (reference sequence).

Regarding this clone: A read error may produce the germline difference seen at one junction end. The chain recombines TRBV15 with TRBJ2-5, with 12 bases fitting TRBD2. From germline, CDR1 is LNHNV and CDR2 YYDKDF (reference sequence). The CDR3 covers 19 residues. CDR3 residues: CATRRVPGLAGPYQETQYF. CDR3 sequence (DNA): TGTGCCACCAGGAGAGTTCCGGGACTAGCGGGTCCGTACCAAGAGACCCAGTACTTC.

The gene calls are TRBV6-5 and TRBJ2-3; TRBD2 agrees at 11 bases. The CDR3 loop spans 14 amino acids. The germline V gene has CDR1 MNHEY and CDR2 SVGAGI. The trim removed 7 bases at V and 3 bases at J, leaving 3 bases unmatched. Here the CDR3 reads CASIAGGRTDTQYF. The CDR3 DNA is TGTGCCAGCATAGCGGGAGGGCGGACAGATACGCAGTATTTT.

The chain carries TRBV3-1 (or the pseudogene TRBV3-2) and TRBJ1-2, with 12 nucleotides matching TRBD1. CDR1 is LGHDT and CDR2 is YNNKEL in the germline V gene (reference sequence). After removal of 5 bases from V and 4 bases from J, the junction contained 14 bases not matched to a gene. This CDR3 comprises 18 residues. The CDR3, as DNA: TGTGCCAGCAGCAATACCGGGACAGGGGGCAGGTATGGCTATGGCTACACCTTC. Its protein is CASSNTGTGGRYGYGYTF.

The chain combines TRBV19 with TRBJ2-1; 9 nucleotides align to TRBD2. This CDR3 is built from 14 residues. With 9 bases clipped from V and 8 bases from J, the junction kept 11 bases outside the gene matches. In germline, CDR1 is LNHDA, CDR2 SQIVND (reference sequence). In DNA form, the CDR3 reads TGTGCCAGCCGGGGAGCTAGCGGGGCGGATGAGCAGTTCTTC. It yields the protein CASRGASGADEQFF.

For the CDR3, the DNA is TGCGCCAGCAGCCTACATGAGGCGCTGAACACTGAAGCTTTCTTT. Its protein is CASSLHEALNTEAFF. The chain recombines TRBV5-1 with TRBJ1-1; D not resolved. The CDR3 sequence is 15 residues long. V shed 4 bases and J shed 0 bases, with 13 bases lying between them. The germline V gene encodes CDR1 SGHRS and CDR2 YFSETQ.

This clone was counted once. The genes are TRBV5-1 and TRBJ2-5; 12 bases line up with TRBD1. The CDR3 sequence is 16 residues long. Germline loops: CDR1 SGHRS, CDR2 YFSETQ. Unmatched junction bases numbered 8, after V lost 3 bases and J lost 5 bases. The CDR3 reads CASSWGQGALWETQYF. The CDR3 DNA is TGCGCCAGCAGCTGGGGACAGGGGGCCTTGTGGGAGACCCAGTACTTC. The entire variable domain, with the rest obtained from reference TRBV5-1 and TRBJ2-5, is as follows: KAGVTQTPRYLIKTRGQQVTLSCSPISGHRSVSWYQQTPGQGLQFLFEYFSETQRNKGNFPGRFSGRQFSNSRSEMNVSTLELGDSALYLCASSWGQGALWETQYFGPGTRLLVL.

This sequence joins TRBV7-3 and TRBJ2-1; TRBD1 matches 12 bases. V gave up 0 bases and J gave up 8 bases; unmatched junction bases: 14. This CDR3 is built from 19 residues. Germline CDR1 and CDR2: SGHTA and FQGTGA. In DNA form, the CDR3 reads TGTGCCAGCAGCTTAACGGGTTTGGTTGGGACAGGGGGCATGGATGAGCAGTTCTTC. Protein sequence: CASSLTGLVGTGGMDEQFF.

The chain recombines TRBV6-5 with TRBJ1-6, with D uncertain. V shed 10 bases and J shed 13 bases, with 17 bases lying between them. The CDR3 has 12 amino acids. CDR1 MNHEY and CDR2 SVGAGI come from the germline V gene. The CDR3 loop reads CATRETMGPLHF. The DNA for the CDR3 is TGTGCCACGCGGGAGACCATGGGGCCCCTCCACTTT.

The rearrangement joins TRBV18 to TRBJ1-2; a possible D gene is TRBD1 (5 bases). Deletions cut 2 bases from V and 5 bases from J, with 15 bases between. The CDR3 runs to 15 residues. CDR1 is KGHSH, CDR2 LQKENI, per germline. The CDR3 here is CASSPDGGSWYGYTF. In DNA, the CDR3 is TGTGCCAGCTCACCAGATGGGGGGTCGTGGTATGGCTACACCTTC.

This chain connects TRBV19 to TRBJ1-2; no definite D call. Per germline, CDR1 LNHDA and CDR2 SQIVND (reference sequence). This CDR3 is built from 9 residues. V was cut by 9 bases and J by 6 bases, with 5 bases left in between. The CDR3 coding sequence is TGTGCCAGCGGTGATGGCTACACCTTC. Its protein is CASGDGYTF.

This chain links TRBV2 with TRBJ2-7; D is possibly TRBD1 (6 bases). Germline V gene data show CDR1 as SNHLY and CDR2 as FYNNEI. Trimming shortened V by 4 bases and J by 3 bases, and 13 bases separated the two germline ends. The CDR3 spans 14 residues. CDR3 region: CASSVEVQGYEQYF. CDR3 in DNA: TGTGCCAGCAGTGTGGAGGTACAGGGCTACGAGCAGTACTTC.

This chain joins TRBV10-3 and TRBJ1-1; D ambiguous. There are 11 residues in the CDR3. Germline values: CDR1 ENHRY, CDR2 SYGVKD. V gave up 10 bases and J gave up 3 bases, with 9 bases separating them. This CDR3 is CASTGHTEAFF. The CDR3, as DNA: TGTGCCAGCACCGGTCACACTGAAGCTTTCTTT.

The V gene is TRBV3-1 (or the pseudogene TRBV3-2), the J gene TRBJ1-2, with 7 nucleotides matching TRBD1. Germline V CDR1 and CDR2: LGHDT, YNNKEL (reference sequence). V gave up 4 bases and J gave up 8 bases; unmatched junction bases: 10. There are 14 residues in the CDR3. For the CDR3, the DNA is TGTGCCAGCAGCCCCCCTATAGGGGGCAGCGGCTACACCTTC. Its translation: CASSPPIGGSGYTF.

The chain couples TRBV2 to TRBJ2-1, with TRBD2 identical over 7 bases. The CDR3 has 15 amino acids. After removal of 7 bases from V and 0 bases from J, the junction contained 6 bases not matched to a gene. CDR1 is SNHLY, CDR2 FYNNEI, per germline. CDR3 residues: CASNPSGSSYNEQFF. The CDR3 coding sequence is TGTGCCAGCAACCCTAGCGGCAGCTCCTACAATGAGCAGTTCTTC.